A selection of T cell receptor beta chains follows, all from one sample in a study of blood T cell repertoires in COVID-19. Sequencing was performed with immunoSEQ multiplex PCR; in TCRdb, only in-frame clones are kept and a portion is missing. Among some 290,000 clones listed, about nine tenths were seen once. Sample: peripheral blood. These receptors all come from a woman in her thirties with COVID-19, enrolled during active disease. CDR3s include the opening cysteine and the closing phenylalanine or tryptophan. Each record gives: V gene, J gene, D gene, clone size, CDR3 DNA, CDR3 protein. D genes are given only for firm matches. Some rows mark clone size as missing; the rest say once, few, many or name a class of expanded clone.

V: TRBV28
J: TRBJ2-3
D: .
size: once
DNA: TGTGCCAGCAACATCTTGACAGATACGCAGTATTTT
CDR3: CASNILTDTQYF

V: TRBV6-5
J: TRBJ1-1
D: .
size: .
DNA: TGTGCCAGCAGTTCCCCGGCGGTTTTTGCTGAAGCTTTCTTT
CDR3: CASSSPAVFAEAFF

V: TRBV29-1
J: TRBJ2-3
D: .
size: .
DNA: TGCAGCGTTGACAGAGGTAGCACAGATACGCAGTATTTT
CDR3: CSVDRGSTDTQYF

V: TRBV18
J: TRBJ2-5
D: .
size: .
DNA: TGTGCCAGCTCACCAACTCCTGTGACATCTCGGGGGGAGACCCAGTACTTC
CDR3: CASSPTPVTSRGETQYF

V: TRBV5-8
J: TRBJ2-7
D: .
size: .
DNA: TGTGCCAGCAGCTTGTTGGTGCGTTTAGAACCCTACGAGCAGTACTTC
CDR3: CASSLLVRLEPYEQYF

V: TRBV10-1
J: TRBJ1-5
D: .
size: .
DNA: TGCGCCAGCAGGGGGGGGGTTATTAGCAATCAGCCCCAGCATTTT
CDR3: CASRGGVISNQPQHF

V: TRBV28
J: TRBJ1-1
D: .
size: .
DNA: TGTGCCAGCAGTCGACATGATGGCGCTGAAGCTTTCTTT
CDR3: CASSRHDGAEAFF

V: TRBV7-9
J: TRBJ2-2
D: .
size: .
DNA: TGTGCCAGCAGCCCGCAACACGTCACCGGGGAGCTGTTTTTT
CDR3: CASSPQHVTGELFF

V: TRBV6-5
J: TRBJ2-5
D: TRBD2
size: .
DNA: TGTGCCAGCAGTTACTTGAGCGGGGCCAAGGAGACCCAGTACTTC
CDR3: CASSYLSGAKETQYF

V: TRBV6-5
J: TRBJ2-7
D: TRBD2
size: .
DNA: TGTGCCAGCAGTCCGCTAGCGGGGGGCACCTACGAGCAGTACTTC
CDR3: CASSPLAGGTYEQYF

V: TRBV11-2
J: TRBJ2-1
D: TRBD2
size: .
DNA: TGTGCCAGCAGCCATGCCCCGGGACTAGCGGGGAATGAGCAGTTCTTC
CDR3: CASSHAPGLAGNEQFF

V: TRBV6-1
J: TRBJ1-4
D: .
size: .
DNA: TGTGCCAGCAGTGAAGCGCTAGGGACATTAAATTTT
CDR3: CASSEALGTLNF

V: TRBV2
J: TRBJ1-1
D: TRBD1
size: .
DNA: TGTGCCAGCAGGGAAAGGGACAGGGGCGGGAGTGAAGCTTTCTTT
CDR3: CASRERDRGGSEAFF

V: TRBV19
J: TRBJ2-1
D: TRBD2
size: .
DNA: TGTGCCAGTAGTCCCGGGGGGGGTTGGAGAAATGAGCAGTTCTTC
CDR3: CASSPGGGWRNEQFF

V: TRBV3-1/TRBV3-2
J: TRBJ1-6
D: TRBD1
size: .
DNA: TGTGCCAGCAGCCACCCGGGACAGGGAGGTTCACCCCTCCACTTT
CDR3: CASSHPGQGGSPLHF

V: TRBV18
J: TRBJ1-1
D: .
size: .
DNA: TGTGCCAGCCTGCAAGGACAGCTGACTGAAGCTTTCTTT
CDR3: CASLQGQLTEAFF

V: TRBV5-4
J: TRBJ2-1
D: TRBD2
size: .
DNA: TGTGCCAGCAGCTCGCTGTCCGGGACTAGCGGGGGGTATCGGCAGTTCTTC
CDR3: CASSSLSGTSGGYRQFF

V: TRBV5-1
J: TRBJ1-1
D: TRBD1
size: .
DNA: TGCGCCAGCAGCTTTTCCCCGACAGGGGAGAACACTGAAGCTTTCTTT
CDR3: CASSFSPTGENTEAFF

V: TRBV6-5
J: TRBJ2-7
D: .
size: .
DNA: TGTGCCAGCAGCACAGGGTACGGTTACGAGCAGTACTTC
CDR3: CASSTGYGYEQYF

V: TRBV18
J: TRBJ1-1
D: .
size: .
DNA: TGTGCCAGCTCACCACGCCTCCAGGGTGTGGACACTGAAGCTTTCTTT
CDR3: CASSPRLQGVDTEAFF

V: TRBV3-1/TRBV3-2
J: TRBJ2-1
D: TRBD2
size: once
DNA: TGTGCCAGCAGCGGGACTAGCTGGGGTGAGCAGTTCTTC
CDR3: CASSGTSWGEQFF

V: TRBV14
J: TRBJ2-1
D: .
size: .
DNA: TGTGCCAGCAGCTTCCTTAATGAGCAGTTCTTC
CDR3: CASSFLNEQFF

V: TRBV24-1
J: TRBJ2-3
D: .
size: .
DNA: TGTGCCACCAGTGACTCGCGGACAGCTAGCACAGATACGCAGTATTTT
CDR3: CATSDSRTASTDTQYF

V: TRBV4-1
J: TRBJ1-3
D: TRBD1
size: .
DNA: TGCGCCAGCAGCCAGATAACAGGGGGTGGAAACACCATATATTTT
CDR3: CASSQITGGGNTIYF

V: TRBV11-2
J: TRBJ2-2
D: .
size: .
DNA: TGTGCCAGCAGCCTATCTATGCAGGCCAACACCGGGGAGCTGTTTTTT
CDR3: CASSLSMQANTGELFF

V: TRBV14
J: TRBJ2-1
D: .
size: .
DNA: TGTGCCAGCAGCCGGCAAAGCGGGCTCGCTGAGCAGTTCTTC
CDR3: CASSRQSGLAEQFF